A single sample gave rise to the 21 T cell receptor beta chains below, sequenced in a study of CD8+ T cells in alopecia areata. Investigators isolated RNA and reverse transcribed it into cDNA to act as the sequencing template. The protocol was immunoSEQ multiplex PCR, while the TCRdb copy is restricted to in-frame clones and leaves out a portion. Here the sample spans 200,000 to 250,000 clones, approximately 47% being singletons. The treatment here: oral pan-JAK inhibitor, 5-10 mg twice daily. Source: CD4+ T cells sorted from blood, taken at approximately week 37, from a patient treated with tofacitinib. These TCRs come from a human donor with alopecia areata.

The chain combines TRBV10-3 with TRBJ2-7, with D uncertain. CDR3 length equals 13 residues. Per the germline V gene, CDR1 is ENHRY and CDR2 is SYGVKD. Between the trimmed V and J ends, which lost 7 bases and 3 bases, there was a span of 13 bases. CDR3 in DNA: TGTGCCATCAAAGGCGGAGAGATCTACGAGCAGTACTTC. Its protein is CAIKGGEIYEQYF.

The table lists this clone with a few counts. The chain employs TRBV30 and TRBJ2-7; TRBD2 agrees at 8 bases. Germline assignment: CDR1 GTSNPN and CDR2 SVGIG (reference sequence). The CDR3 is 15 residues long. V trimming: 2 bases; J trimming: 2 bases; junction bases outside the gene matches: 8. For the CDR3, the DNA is TGTGCCTGGAGTCTAGGACTAGCAGAGACCTACGAGCAGTACTTC. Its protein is CAWSLGLAETYEQYF.

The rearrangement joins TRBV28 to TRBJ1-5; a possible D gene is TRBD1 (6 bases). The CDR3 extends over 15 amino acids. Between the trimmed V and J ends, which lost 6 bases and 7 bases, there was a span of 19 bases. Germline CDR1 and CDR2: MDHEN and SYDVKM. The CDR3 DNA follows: TGTGCCAGCAGCCCAACGAGGGGGGTAACACAGCCCCAGCATTTT. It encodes CASSPTRGVTQPQHF.

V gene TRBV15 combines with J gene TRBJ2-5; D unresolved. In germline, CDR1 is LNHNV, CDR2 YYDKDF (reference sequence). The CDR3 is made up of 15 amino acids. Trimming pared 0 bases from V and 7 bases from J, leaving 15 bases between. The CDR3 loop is CATSRDDGWLRTQYF. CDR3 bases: TGTGCCACCAGCAGAGATGACGGGTGGTTGAGGACCCAGTACTTC.

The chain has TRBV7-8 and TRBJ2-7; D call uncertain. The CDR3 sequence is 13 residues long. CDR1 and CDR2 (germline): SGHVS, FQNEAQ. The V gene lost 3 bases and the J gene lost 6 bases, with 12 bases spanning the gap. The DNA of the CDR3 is TGTGCCAGCAGCTTTAACCGAGCAGGCGAGCAGTACTTC. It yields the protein CASSFNRAGEQYF.

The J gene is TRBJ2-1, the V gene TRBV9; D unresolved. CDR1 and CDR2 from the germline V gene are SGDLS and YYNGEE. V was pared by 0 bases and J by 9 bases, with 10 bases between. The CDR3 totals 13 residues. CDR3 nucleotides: TGTGCCAGCAGCGTAGTACCAATGGGTGAGCAGTTCTTC. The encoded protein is CASSVVPMGEQFF.

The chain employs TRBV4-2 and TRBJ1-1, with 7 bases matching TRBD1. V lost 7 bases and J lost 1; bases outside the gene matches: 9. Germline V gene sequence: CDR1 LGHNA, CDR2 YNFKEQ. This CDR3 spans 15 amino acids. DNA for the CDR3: TGTGCCAGCACCGGGACAGATACCCAGAACACTGAAGCTTTCTTT. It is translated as CASTGTDTQNTEAFF.

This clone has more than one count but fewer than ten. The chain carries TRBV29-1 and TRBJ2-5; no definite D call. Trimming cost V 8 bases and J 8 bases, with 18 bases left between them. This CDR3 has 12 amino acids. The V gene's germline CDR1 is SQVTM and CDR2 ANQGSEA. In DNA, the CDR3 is TGCAGCCCTGAACTCCGGGCGGCCACCCAGTACTTC. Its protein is CSPELRAATQYF.

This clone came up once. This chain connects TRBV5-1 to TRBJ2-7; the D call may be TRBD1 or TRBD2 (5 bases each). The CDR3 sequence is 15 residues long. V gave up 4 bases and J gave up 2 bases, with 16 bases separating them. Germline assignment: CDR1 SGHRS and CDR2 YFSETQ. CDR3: CASSQIGGSPYEQYF. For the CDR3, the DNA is TGCGCCAGCAGCCAAATTGGGGGTTCCCCCTACGAGCAGTACTTC.

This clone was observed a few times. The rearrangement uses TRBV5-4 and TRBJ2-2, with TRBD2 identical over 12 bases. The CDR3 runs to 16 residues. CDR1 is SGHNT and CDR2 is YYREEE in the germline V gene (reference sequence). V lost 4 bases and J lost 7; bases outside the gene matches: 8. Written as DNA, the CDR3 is TGTGCCAGCAGCGCCGGGACTAGCGGGCCTATCGGGGAGCTGTTTTTT. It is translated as CASSAGTSGPIGELFF.

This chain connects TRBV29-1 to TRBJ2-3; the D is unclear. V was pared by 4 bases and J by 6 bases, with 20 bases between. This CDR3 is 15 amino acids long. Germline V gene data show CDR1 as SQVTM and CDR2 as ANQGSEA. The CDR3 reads CSVVLRTLLSDTQYF. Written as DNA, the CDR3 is TGCAGCGTTGTTTTACGGACCCTACTCTCCGATACGCAGTATTTT.

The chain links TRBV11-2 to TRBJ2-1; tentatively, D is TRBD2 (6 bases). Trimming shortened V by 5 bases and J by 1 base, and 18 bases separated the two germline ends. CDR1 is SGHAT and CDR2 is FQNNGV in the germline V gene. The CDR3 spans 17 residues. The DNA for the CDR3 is TGTGCCAGCAGCCCCCTCTCCGGGAGTCGGTCCTACAATGAGCAGTTCTTC. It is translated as CASSPLSGSRSYNEQFF.

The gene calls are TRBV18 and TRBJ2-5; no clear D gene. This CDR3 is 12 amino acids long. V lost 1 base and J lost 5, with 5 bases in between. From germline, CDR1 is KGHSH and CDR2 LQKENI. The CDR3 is CASSPRHETQYF. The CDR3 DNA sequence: TGTGCCAGCTCACCACGTCACGAGACCCAGTACTTC. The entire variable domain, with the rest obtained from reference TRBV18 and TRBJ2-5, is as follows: NAGVMQNPRHLVRRRGQEARLRCSPMKGHSHVYWYRQLPEEGLKFMVYLQKENIIDESGMPKERFSAEFPKEGPSILRIQQVVRGDSAAYFCASSPRHETQYFGPGTRLLVL.

CDR3 coding DNA: TGTGCCAGCGGGAAGGACAGGGTGGGCGAGCAGTACTTC. Translating gives CASGKDRVGEQYF. The V call is TRBV2, the J call TRBJ2-7; 8 nucleotides agree with TRBD1. Looked up from germline, CDR1 is SNHLY and CDR2 is FYNNEI. V lost 8 bases to trimming and J lost 6 bases; unmatched junction nucleotides: 9. This CDR3 is built from 13 residues.

CDR3 DNA: TGTGCCAGCGTAGGCGGACGGAGCAATCAGCCCCAGCATTTT. Protein product: CASVGGRSNQPQHF. The chain links TRBV28 to TRBJ1-5, with D unresolved. Germline CDR1 reads MDHEN; CDR2 reads SYDVKM. The CDR3 sequence is 14 residues long. With 8 bases removed from V and 1 base from J, the gap between germline ends came to 12 bases. Supplemented by reference TRBV28 and TRBJ1-5, the full variable domain reads DVKVTQSSRYLVKRTGEKVFLECVQDMDHENMFWYRQDPGLGLRLIYFSYDVKMKEKGDIPEGYSVSREKKERFSLILESASTNQTSMYLCASVGGRSNQPQHFGDGTRLSIL.

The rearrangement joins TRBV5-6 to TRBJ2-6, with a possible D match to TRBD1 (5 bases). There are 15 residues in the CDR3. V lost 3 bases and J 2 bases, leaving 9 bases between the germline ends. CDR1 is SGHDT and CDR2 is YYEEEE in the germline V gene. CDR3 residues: CASSWQGAGANVLTF. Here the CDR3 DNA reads TGTGCCAGCAGCTGGCAAGGGGCTGGGGCCAACGTCCTGACTTTC.

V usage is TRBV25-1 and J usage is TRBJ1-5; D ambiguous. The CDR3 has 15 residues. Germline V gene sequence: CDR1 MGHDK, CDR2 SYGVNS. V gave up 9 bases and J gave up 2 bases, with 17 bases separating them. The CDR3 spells CASRMTRERNQPQHF. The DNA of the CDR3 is TGTGCCAGTCGAATGACCCGGGAGCGCAATCAGCCCCAGCATTTT.

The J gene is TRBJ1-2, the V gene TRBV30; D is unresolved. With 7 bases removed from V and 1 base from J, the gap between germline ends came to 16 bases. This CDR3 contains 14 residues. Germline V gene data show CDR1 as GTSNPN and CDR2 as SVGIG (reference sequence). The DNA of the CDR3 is TGTGCCTCGTTGGACGGGCTGCGTAACTATGGCTACACCTTC. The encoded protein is CASLDGLRNYGYTF. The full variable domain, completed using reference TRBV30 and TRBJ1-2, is SQTIHQWPATLVQPVGSPLSLECTVEGTSNPNLYWYRQAAGRGLQLLFYSVGIGQISSEVPQNLSASRPQDRQFILSSKKLLLSDSGFYLCASLDGLRNYGYTFGSGTRLTVV.

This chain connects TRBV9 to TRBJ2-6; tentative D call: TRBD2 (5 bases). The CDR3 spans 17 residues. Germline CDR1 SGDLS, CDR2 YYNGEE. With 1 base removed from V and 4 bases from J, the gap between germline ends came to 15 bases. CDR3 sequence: CASSVRVRGSGANVLTF. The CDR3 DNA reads TGTGCCAGCAGCGTAAGGGTCCGGGGTTCGGGGGCCAACGTCCTGACTTTC. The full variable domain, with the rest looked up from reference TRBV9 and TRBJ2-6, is DSGVTQTPKHLITATGQRVTLRCSPRSGDLSVYWYQQSLDQGLQFLIQYYNGEERAKGNILERFSAQQFPDLHSELNLSSLELGDSALYFCASSVRVRGSGANVLTFGAGSRLTVL.

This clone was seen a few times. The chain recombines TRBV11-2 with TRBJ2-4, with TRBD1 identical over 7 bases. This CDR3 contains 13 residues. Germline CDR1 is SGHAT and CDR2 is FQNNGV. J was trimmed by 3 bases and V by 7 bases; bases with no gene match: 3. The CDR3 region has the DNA TGTGCCAGCACGGGACAGCTCAAAAACATTCAGTACTTC. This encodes CASTGQLKNIQYF.

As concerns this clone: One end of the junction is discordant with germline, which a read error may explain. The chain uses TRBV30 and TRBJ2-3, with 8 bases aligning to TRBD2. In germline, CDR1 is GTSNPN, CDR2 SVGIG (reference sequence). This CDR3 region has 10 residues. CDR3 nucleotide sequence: TGCGGGGGGGGCCGGGATACGCAGTATTTT. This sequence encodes CGGGRDTQYF.